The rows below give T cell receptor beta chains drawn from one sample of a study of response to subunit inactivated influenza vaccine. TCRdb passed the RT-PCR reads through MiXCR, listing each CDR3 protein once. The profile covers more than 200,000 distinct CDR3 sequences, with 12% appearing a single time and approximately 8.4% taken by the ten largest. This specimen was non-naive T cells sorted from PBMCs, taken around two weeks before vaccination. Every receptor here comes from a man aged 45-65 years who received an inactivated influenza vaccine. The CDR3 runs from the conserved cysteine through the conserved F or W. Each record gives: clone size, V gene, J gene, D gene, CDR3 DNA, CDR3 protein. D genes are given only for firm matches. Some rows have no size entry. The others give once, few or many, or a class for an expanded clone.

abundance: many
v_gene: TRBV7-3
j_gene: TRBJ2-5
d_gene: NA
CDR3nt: TGTGCCAGCAGCGTTTATCAGGGTTCTGGGACCCAGTACTTC
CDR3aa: CASSVYQGSGTQYF

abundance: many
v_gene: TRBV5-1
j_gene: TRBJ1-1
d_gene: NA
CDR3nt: TGCGCCAGCAGCGCGGACAGTTGGAACACTGAAGCTTTCTTT
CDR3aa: CASSADSWNTEAFF

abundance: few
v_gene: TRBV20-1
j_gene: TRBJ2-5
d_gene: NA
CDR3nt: TGCAGTGCTAAGCGAAGGGGGGGGGCCGAGAAGACCCAGTACTTC
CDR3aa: CSAKRRGGAEKTQYF

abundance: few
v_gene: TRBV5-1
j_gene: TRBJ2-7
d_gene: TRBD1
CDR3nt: TGCGCCAGCAGCTTGGCAGGGACAGGGCACCACGAGCAGTACTTC
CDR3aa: CASSLAGTGHHEQYF

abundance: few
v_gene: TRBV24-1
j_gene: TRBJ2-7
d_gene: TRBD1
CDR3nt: TGTGCCACCAGTGATACCGAACAGGGGTCCTACGAGCAGTACTTC
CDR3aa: CATSDTEQGSYEQYF

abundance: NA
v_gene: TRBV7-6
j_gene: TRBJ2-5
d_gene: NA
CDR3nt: TGTGCCAGCAGCTTATATATTGAGGGAGTCGGGGAGACCCAGTACTTC
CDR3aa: CASSLYIEGVGETQYF

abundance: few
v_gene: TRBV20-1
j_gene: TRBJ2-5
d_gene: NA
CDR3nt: TGCAGTGCTAGACCACGCGGTAGCGGAACCGTCCAAGAGACCCAGTACTTC
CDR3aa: CSARPRGSGTVQETQYF

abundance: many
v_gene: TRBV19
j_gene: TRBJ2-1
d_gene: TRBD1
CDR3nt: TGTGCCAGTAGCCCTACAGGGGCATCCTACAATGAGCAGTTCTTC
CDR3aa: CASSPTGASYNEQFF

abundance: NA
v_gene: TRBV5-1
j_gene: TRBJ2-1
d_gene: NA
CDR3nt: TGCGCCAGCAGCTTCGGACAGAGTGGGGTGAATGAGCAGTTCTTC
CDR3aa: CASSFGQSGVNEQFF

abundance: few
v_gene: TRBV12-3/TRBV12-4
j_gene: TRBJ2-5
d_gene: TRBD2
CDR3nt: TGTGCCAGCAGTATACTAGCGGGAGTGGAGACCCGGTACTTC
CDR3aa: CASSILAGVETRYF

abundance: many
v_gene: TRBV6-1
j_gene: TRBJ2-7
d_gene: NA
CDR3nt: TGTGCCAGTGGAGGGCGGGGTGGGACCTACGAGCAGTACTTC
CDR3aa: CASGGRGGTYEQYF

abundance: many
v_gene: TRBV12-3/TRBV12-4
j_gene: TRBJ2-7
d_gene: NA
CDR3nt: TGTGCCAGCAGCACGGATCATCTGGGCGAGCAGTACTTC
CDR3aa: CASSTDHLGEQYF

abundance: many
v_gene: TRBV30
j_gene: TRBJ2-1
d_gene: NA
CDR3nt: TGTGCCTGGAGTAGAGGGGGCTCCTACAATGAGCAGTTCTTC
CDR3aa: CAWSRGGSYNEQFF

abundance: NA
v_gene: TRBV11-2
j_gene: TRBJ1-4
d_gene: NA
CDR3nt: TGTGCCAGCAGCTCACAGGAGTATGAAAAACTGTTTTTT
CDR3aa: CASSSQEYEKLFF

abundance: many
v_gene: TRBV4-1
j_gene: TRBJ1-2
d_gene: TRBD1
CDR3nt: TGCGCCAGCAGCCACAAAACGGGACAGATACTTTATGGCTACACCTTC
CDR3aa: CASSHKTGQILYGYTF

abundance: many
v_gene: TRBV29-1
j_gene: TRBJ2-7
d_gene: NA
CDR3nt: TGCAGCGCTGAGAAACTAGGACAGTCGACGTACGAGCAGTACTTC
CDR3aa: CSAEKLGQSTYEQYF

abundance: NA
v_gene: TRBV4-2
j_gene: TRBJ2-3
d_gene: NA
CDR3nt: TGTGCCAGCAGCCAGACCTGGAGGGGAGAAAGCACAGATACGCAGTATTTT
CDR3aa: CASSQTWRGESTDTQYF

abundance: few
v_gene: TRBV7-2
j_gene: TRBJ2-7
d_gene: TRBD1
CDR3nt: TGTGCCAGCAGCCGGACAGGCGACTCCTACGAGCAGTACTTC
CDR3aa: CASSRTGDSYEQYF

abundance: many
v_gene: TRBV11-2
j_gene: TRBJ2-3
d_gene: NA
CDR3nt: TGTGCCAGCAGCCCCTGGAGGGGTCCTAGCACAGATACGCAGTATTTT
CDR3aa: CASSPWRGPSTDTQYF

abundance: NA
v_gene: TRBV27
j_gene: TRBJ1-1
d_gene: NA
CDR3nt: TGTGCCAGCAGTTTATCCAGGACGAACACTGAAGCTTTCTTT
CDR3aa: CASSLSRTNTEAFF

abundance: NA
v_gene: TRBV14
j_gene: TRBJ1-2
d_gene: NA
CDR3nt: TGTGCCAGCAGCGCGACAACGAACTATGGCTACACCTTC
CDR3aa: CASSATTNYGYTF

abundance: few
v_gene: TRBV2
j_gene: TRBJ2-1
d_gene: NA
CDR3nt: TGTGCCAGCAGTGAAGGCAAGAACACCTACAATGAGCAGTTCTTC
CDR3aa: CASSEGKNTYNEQFF

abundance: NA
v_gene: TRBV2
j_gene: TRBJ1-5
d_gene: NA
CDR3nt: TGTGCCAGCAGTAATTTAGGCGGGAATAGCAATCAGCCCCAGCATTTT
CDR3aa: CASSNLGGNSNQPQHF

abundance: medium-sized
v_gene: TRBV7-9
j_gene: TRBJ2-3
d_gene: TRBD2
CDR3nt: TGTGCCAGCAGCTTAAGCGGGGGGGCAGATACGCAGTATTTT
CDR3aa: CASSLSGGADTQYF